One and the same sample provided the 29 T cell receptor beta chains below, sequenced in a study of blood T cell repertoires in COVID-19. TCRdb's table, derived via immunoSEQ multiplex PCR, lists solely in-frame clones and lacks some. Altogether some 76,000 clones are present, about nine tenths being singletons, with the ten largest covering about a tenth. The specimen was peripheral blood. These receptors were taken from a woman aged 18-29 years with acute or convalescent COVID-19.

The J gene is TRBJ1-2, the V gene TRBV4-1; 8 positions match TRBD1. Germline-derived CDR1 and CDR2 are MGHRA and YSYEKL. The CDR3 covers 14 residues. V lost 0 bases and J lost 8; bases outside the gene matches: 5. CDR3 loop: CASSQEDRGWGYTF. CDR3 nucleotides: TGCGCCAGCAGCCAAGAAGACAGGGGTTGGGGCTACACCTTC.

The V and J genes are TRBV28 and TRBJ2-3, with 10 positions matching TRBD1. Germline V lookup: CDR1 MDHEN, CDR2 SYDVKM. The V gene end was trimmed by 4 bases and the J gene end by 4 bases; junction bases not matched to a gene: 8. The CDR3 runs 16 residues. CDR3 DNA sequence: TGTGCCAGCAGTTCACCCCGACAGGGGGCGGCAGATACGCAGTATTTT. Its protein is CASSSPRQGAADTQYF.

The CDR3, as DNA: TGTGCCAGCAGCCAAGGGCTGTCCTATAATTCACCCCTCCACTTT. Protein product: CASSQGLSYNSPLHF. This rearrangement joins TRBV3-1 (or the pseudogene TRBV3-2) to TRBJ1-6; no clear D. The CDR3 loop spans 15 amino acids. In germline, CDR1 is LGHDT, CDR2 YNNKEL (reference sequence). V was trimmed by 1 base and J by 1 base, leaving 5 bases between them.

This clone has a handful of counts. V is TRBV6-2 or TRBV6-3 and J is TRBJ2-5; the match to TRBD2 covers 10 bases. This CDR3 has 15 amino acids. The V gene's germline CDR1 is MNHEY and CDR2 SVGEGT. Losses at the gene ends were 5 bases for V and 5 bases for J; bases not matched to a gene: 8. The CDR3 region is CASSELAGVQETQYF. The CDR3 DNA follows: TGTGCCAGCAGTGAGCTAGCGGGAGTCCAGGAGACCCAGTACTTC.

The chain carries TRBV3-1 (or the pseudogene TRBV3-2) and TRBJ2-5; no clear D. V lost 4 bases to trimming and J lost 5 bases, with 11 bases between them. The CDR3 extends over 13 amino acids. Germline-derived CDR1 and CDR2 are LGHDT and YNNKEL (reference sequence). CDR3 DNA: TGTGCCAGCAGCCGGCTAGGTGTGGAGACCCAGTACTTC. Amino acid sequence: CASSRLGVETQYF.

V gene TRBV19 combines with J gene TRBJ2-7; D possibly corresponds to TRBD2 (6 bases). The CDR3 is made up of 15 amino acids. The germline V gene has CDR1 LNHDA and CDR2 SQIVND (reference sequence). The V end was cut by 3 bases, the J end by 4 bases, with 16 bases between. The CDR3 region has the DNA TGTGCCAGTAGTATGAGGGCAACCGGGGGATACGAGCAGTACTTC. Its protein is CASSMRATGGYEQYF.

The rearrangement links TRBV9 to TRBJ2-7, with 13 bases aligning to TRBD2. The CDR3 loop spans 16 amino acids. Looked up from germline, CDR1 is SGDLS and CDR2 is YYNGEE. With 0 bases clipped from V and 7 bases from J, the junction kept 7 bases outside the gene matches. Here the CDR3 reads CASSVGVGLAGEEQYF. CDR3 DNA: TGTGCCAGCAGCGTAGGGGTTGGACTAGCGGGGGAAGAGCAGTACTTC.

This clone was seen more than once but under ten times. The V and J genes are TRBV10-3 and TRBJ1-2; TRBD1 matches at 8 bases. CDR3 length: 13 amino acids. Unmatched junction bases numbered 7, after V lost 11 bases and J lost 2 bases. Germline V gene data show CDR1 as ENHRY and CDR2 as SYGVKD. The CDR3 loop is CAVQQGGNYGYTF. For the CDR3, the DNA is TGTGCCGTACAACAGGGGGGCAACTATGGCTACACCTTC.

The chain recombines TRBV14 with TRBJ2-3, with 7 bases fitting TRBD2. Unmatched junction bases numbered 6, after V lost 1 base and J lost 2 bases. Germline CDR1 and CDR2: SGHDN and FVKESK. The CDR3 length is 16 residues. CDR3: CASSQARTRNTDTQYF. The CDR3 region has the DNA TGTGCCAGCAGCCAAGCGAGGACTAGGAACACAGATACGCAGTATTTT.

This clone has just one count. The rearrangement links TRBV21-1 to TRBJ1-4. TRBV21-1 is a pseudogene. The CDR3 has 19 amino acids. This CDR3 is CASSNDLSSGSPFNEKLFF. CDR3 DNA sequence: TGTGCCAGCAGCAACGATCTTAGCAGTGGCAGCCCCTTTAATGAAAAACTGTTTTTT.

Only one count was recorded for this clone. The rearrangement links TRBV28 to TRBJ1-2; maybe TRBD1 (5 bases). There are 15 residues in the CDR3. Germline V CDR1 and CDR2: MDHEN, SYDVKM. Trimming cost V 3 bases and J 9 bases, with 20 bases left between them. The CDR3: CASSFGGRALRRYTF. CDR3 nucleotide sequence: TGTGCCAGCAGTTTTGGTGGCAGGGCCCTCCGACGCTACACCTTC.

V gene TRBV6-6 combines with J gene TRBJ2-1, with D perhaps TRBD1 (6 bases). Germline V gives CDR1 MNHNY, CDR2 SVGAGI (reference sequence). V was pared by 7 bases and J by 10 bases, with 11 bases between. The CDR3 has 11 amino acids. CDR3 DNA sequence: TGTGCCAGCACCGCCGGGACAGAGCAGTTCTTC. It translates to CASTAGTEQFF.

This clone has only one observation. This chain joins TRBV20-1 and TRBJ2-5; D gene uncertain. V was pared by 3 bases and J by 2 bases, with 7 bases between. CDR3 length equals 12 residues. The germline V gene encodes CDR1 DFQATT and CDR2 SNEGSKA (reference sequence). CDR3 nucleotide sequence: TGCAGTGCTAGTTCCAGACAAGAGACCCAGTACTTC. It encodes CSASSRQETQYF.

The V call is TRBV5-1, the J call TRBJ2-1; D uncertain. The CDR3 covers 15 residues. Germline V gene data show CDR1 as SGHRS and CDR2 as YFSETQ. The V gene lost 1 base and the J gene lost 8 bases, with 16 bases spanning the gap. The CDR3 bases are TGCGCCAGCAGCTTGTATGATGGGTCGGGTGATGAGCAGTTCTTC. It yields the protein CASSLYDGSGDEQFF. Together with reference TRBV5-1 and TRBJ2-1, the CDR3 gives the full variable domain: KAGVTQTPRYLIKTRGQQVTLSCSPISGHRSVSWYQQTPGQGLQFLFEYFSETQRNKGNFPGRFSGRQFSNSRSEMNVSTLELGDSALYLCASSLYDGSGDEQFFGPGTRLTVL.

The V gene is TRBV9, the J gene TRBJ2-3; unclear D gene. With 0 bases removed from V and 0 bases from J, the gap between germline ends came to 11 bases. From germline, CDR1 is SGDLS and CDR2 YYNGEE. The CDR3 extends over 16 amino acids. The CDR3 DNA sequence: TGTGCCAGCAGCGTAGGCCAGCGCCTGAGCACAGATACGCAGTATTTT. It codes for CASSVGQRLSTDTQYF.

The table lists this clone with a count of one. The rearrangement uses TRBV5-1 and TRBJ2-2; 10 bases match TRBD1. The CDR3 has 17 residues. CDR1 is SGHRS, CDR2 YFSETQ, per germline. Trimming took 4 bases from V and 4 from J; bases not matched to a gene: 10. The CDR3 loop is CASSPYRGTGATGELFF. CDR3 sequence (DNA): TGCGCCAGCAGCCCCTATCGTGGGACAGGGGCCACCGGGGAGCTGTTTTTT.

CDR3 region: CASSQDRQGRYGYTF. The CDR3 nucleotides read TGCGCCAGCAGCCAAGATCGACAGGGGCGCTATGGCTACACCTTC. The J gene is TRBJ1-2, the V gene TRBV4-1; TRBD1 aligns across 8 bases. CDR3 size: 15 residues. J was trimmed by 4 bases and V by 0 bases; bases with no gene match: 4. From germline, CDR1 is MGHRA and CDR2 YSYEKL.

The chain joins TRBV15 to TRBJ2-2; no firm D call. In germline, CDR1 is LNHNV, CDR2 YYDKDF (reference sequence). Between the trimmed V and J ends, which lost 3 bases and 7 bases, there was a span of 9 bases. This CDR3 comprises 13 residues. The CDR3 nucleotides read TGTGCCACCAGCAGCCTTAAATTCGGGGAGCTGTTTTTT. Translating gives CATSSLKFGELFF.

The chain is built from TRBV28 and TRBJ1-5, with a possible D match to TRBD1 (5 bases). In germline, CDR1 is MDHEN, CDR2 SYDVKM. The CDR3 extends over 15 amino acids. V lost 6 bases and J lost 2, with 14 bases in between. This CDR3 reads CASRRQPLGNQPQHF. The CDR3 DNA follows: TGTGCCAGCAGACGACAGCCCCTGGGCAATCAGCCCCAGCATTTT.

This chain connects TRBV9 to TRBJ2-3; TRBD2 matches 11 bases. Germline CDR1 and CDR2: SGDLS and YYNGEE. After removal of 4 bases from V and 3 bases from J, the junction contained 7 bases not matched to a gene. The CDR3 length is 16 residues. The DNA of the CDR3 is TGTGCCAGCAGCTCTTTTAGCGGGGGGGCAACAGATACGCAGTATTTT. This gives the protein CASSSFSGGATDTQYF. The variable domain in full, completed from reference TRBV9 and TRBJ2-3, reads DSGVTQTPKHLITATGQRVTLRCSPRSGDLSVYWYQQSLDQGLQFLIQYYNGEERAKGNILERFSAQQFPDLHSELNLSSLELGDSALYFCASSSFSGGATDTQYFGPGTRLTVL.

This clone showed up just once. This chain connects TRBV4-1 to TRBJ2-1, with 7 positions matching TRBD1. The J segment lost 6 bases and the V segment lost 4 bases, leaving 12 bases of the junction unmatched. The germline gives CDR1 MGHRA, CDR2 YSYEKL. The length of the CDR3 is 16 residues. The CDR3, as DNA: TGCGCCAGCAGCCGCCTTAGGGGGCGACTAACCAATGAGCAGTTCTTC. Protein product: CASSRLRGRLTNEQFF.

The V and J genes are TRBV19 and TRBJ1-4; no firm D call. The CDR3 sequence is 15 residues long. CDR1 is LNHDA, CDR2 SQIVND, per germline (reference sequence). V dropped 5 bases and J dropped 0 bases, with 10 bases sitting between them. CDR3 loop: CASSSTRSTNEKLFF. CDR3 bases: TGTGCCAGTAGTTCCACGCGGTCAACTAATGAAAAACTGTTTTTT.

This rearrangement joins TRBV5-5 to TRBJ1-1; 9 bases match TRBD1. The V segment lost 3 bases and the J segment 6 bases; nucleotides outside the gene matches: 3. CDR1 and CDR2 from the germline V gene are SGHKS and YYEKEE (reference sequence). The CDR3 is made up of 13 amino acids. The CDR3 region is CASSWTGDSEAFF. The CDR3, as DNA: TGTGCCAGCAGCTGGACAGGGGATTCTGAAGCTTTCTTT.

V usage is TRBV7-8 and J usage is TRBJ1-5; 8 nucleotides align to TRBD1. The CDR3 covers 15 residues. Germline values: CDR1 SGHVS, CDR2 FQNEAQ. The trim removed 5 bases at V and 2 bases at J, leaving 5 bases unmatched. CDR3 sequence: CASSNGTGRNQPQHF. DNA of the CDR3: TGTGCCAGCAGCAACGGGACAGGACGCAATCAGCCCCAGCATTTT.

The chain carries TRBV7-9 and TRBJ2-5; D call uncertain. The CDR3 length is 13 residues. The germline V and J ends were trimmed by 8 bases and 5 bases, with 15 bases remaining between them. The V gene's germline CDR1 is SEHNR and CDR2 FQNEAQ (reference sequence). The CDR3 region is CASGLSESETQYF. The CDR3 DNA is TGTGCCAGCGGATTGAGCGAGTCGGAGACCCAGTACTTC.

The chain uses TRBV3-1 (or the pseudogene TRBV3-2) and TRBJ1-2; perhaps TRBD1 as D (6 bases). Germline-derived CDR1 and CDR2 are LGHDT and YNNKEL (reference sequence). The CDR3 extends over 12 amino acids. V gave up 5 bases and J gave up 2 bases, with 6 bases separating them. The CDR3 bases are TGTGCCAGCAGCGGGGGCAACTATGGCTACACCTTC. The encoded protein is CASSGGNYGYTF.

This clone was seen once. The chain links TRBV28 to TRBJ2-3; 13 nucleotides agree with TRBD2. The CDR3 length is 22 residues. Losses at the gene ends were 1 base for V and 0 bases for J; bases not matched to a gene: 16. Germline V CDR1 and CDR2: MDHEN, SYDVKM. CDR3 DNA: TGTGCCAGCAGTTTATACCTACCGCACCGGACTAGCGGGGGACCAAGCACAGATACGCAGTATTTT. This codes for CASSLYLPHRTSGGPSTDTQYF.

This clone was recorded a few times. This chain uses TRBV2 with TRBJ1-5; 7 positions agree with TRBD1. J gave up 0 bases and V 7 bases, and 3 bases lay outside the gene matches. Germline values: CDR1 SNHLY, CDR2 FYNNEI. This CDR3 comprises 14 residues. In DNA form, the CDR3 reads TGTGCCAGCAAGGGGGCCCCTAGCAATCAGCCCCAGCATTTT. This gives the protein CASKGAPSNQPQHF.

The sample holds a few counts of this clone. This CDR3 is CASSVGQGGQPQHF. In DNA form, the CDR3 reads TGTGCCAGCAGCGTAGGGCAGGGGGGCCAGCCCCAGCATTTT. The chain employs TRBV9 and TRBJ1-5, with 7 bases identical to TRBD1. The CDR3 spans 14 residues. The junction had 4 bases not matched to a gene; V was cut back by 0 bases and J by 7 bases. Germline lookup yields CDR1 SGDLS and CDR2 YYNGEE.